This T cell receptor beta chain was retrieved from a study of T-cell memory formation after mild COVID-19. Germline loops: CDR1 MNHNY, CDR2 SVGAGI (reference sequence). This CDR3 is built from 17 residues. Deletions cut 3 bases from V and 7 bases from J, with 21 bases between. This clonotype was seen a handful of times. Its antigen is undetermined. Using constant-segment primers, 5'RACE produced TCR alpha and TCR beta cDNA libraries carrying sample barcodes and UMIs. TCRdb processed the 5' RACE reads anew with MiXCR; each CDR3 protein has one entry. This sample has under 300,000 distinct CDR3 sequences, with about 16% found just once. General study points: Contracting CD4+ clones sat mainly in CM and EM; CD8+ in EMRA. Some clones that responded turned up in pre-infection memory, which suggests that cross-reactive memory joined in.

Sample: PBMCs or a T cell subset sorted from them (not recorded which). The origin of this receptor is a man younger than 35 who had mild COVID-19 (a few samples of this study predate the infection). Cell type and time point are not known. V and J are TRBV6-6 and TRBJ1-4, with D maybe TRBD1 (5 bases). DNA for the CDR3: TGTGCCAGCAGTTATCCCCAGGGTGGAGGACGAGTTGAAAAACTGTTTTTT. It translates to CASSYPQGGGRVEKLFF.